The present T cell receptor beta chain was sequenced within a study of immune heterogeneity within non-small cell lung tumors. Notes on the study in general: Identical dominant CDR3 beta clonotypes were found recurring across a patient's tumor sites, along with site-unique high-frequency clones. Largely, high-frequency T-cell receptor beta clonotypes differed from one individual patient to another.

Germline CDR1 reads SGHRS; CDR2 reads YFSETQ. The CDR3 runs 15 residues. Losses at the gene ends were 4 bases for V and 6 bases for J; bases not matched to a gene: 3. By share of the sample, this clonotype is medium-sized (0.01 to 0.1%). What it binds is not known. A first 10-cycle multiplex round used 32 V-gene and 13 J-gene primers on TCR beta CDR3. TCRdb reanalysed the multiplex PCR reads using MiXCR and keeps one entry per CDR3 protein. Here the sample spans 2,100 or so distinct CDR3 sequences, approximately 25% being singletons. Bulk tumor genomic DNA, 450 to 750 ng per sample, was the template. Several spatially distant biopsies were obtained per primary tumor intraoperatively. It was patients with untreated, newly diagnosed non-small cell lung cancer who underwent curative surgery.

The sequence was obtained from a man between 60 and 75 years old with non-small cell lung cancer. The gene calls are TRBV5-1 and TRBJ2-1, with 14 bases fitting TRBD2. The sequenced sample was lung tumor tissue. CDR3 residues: CASSLGLAGVNEQFF. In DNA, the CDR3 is TGCGCCAGCAGCCTGGGACTAGCGGGAGTCAATGAGCAGTTCTTC. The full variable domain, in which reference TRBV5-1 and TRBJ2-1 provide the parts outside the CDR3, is KAGVTQTPRYLIKTRGQQVTLSCSPISGHRSVSWYQQTPGQGLQFLFEYFSETQRNKGNFPGRFSGRQFSNSRSEMNVSTLELGDSALYLCASSLGLAGVNEQFFGPGTRLTVL.